Included here is one T cell receptor (beta chain) sequence, with context. Its antigen remains unknown. The data derive from a study of beta chain features in type 1 diabetes. Study details: Patients and healthy donors were similar in age, gender and cell yields. Study-wide findings and caveats: All four CD4+ subsets from Type 1 diabetes patients carried moderately but significantly shorter TCRB CDR3s. The naive, central memory and Treg TCRB repertoires of patients appeared to be more similar to one another than those of healthy donors. Type 1 diabetes patients showed fewer insertions and more deletions at VDJ junctions.

Isolated RNA was reverse transcribed in full, so expressed TCRB transcripts were sequenced. The average output of naive, central memory and regulatory T cell samples was several million reads. Here immunoSEQ multiplex PCR was the method, and the copy in TCRdb shows in-frame clones only, minus some. The sample holds some 350,000 clones, about 13% seen once. CDR1 and CDR2 (germline): LNHDA, SQIVND (reference sequence). The CDR3 consists of 14 residues. V shed 5 bases and J 5 bases; nucleotides not matched to a gene: 4. The chain is built from TRBV19 and TRBJ2-5; 11 bases line up with TRBD1. The sequenced sample was naive CD4+ T cells from blood. The clonotype was recovered from a young woman with type 1 diabetes. The CDR3 DNA reads as TGTGCCAGTAGTTCAGGGGACAGGGGGGAGACCCAGTACTTC. Translating it yields CASSSGDRGETQYF.